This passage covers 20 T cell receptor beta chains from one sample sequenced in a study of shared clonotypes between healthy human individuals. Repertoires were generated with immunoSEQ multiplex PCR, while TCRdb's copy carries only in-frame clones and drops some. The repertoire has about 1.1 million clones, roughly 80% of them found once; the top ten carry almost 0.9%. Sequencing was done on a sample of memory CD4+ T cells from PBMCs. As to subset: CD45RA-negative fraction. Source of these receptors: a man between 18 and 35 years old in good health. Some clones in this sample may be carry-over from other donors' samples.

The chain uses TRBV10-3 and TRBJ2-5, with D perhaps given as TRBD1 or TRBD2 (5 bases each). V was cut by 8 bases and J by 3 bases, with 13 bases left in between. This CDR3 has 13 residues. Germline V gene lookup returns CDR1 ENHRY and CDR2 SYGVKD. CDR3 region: CAISRGREETQYF. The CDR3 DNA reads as TGTGCCATCTCGAGGGGCCGGGAAGAGACCCAGTACTTC.

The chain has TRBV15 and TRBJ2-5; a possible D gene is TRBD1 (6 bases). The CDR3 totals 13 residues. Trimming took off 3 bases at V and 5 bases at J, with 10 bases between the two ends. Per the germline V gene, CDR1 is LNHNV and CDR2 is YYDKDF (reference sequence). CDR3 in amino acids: CATSSPGEETQYF. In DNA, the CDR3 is TGTGCCACCAGCAGCCCAGGGGAGGAGACCCAGTACTTC.

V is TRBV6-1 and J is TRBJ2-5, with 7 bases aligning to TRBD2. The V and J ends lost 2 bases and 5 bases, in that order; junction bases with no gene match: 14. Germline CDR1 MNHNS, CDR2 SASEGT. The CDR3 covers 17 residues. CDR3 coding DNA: TGTGCCAGCAGTGAATTCGGCGGCGGGAGTGCGTGGGAGACCCAGTACTTC. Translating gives CASSEFGGGSAWETQYF.

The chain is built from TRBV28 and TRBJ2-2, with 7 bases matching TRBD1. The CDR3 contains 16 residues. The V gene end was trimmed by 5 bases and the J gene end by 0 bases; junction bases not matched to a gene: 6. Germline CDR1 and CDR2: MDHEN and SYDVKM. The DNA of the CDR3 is TGTGCCAGCAGTGATCAGGGGGTATCGAACACCGGGGAGCTGTTTTTT. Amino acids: CASSDQGVSNTGELFF.

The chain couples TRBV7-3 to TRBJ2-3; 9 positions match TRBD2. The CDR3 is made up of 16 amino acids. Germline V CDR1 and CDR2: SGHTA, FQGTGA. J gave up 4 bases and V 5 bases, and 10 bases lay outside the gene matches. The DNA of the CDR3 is TGTGCCAGCAGCGTAGGACTAGCGAGAGCAGCAGATACGCAGTATTTT. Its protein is CASSVGLARAADTQYF. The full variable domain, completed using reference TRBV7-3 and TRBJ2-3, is GAGVSQTPSNKVTEKGKYVELRCDPISGHTALYWYRQSLGQGPEFLIYFQGTGAADDSGLPNDRFFAVRPEGSVSTLKIQRTERGDSAVYLCASSVGLARAADTQYFGPGTRLTVL.

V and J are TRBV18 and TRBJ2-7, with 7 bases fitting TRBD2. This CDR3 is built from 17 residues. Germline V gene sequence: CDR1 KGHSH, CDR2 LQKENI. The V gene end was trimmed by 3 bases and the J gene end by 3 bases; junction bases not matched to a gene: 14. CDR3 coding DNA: TGTGCCAGCTCACCCCGTCTGGCGGGGGAGGGAGGCTACGAGCAGTACTTC. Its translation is CASSPRLAGEGGYEQYF.

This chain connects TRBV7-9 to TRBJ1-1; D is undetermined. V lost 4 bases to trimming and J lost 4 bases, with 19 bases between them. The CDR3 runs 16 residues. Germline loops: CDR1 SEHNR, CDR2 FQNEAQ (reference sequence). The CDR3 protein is CASSSRISAAGTEAFF. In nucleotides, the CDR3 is TGTGCCAGCAGCTCCAGGATTTCCGCGGCGGGCACTGAAGCTTTCTTT.

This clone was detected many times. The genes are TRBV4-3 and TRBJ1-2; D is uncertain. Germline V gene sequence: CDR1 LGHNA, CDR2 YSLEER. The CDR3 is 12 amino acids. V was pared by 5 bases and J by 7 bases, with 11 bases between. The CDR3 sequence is CASSVSGSGYTF. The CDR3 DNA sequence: TGCGCCAGCAGCGTTTCGGGGTCTGGCTACACCTTC.

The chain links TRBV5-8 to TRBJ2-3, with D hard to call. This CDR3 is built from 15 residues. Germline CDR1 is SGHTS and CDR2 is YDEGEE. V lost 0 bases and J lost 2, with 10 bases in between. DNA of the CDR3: TGTGCCAGCAGCTTGGAGAGGCAGCCCACAGATACGCAGTATTTT. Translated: CASSLERQPTDTQYF. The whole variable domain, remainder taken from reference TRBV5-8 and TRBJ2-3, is EAGVTQSPTHLIKTRGQQATLRCSPISGHTSVYWYQQALGLGLQFLLWYDEGEERNRGNFPPRFSGRQFPNYSSELNVNALELEDSALYLCASSLERQPTDTQYFGPGTRLTVL.

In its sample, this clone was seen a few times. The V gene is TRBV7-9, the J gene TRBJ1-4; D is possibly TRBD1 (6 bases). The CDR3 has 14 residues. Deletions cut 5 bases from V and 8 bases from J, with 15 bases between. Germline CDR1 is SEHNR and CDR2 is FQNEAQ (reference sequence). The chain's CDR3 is CASSASTGTEKLFF. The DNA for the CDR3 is TGTGCCAGCAGCGCATCCACAGGGACCGAAAAACTGTTTTTT. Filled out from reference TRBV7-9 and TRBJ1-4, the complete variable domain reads DTGVSQNPRHKITKRGQNVTFRCDPISEHNRLYWYRQTLGQGPEFLTYFQNEAQLEKSRLLSDRFSAERPKGSFSTLEIQRTEQGDSAMYLCASSASTGTEKLFFGSGTQLSVL.

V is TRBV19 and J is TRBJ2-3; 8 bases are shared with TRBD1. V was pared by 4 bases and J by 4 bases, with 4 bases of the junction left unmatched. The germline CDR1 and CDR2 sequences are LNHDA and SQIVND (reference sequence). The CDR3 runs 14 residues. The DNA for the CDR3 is TGTGCCAGTAGTACGACAGGGGACGCAGATACGCAGTATTTT. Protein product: CASSTTGDADTQYF.

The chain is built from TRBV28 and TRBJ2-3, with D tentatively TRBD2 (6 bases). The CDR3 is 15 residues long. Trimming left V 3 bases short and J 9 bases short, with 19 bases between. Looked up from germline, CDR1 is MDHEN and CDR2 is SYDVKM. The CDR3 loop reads CASSLGGRPLGTQYF. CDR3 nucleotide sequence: TGTGCCAGCAGTTTGGGGGGTAGACCATTGGGCACGCAGTATTTT.

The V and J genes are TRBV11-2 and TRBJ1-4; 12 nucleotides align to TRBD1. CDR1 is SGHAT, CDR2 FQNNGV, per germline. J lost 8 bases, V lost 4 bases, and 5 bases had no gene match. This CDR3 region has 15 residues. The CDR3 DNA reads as TGTGCCAGCAGCTCGACCGGGACAGGGGGCGAAAAACTGTTTTTT. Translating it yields CASSSTGTGGEKLFF.

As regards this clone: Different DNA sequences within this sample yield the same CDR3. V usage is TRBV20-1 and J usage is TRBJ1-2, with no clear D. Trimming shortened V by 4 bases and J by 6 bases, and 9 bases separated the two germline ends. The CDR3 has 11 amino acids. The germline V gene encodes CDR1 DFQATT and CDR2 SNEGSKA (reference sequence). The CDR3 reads CSATLGHGYTF. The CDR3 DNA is TGCAGTGCTACGCTTGGGCATGGCTACACCTTC.

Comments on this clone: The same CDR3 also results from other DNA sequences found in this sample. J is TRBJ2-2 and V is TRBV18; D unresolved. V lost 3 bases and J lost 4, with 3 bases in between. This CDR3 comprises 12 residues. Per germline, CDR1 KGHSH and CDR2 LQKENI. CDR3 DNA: TGTGCCAGCTCACCTCGCACCGGGGAGCTGTTTTTT. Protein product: CASSPRTGELFF.

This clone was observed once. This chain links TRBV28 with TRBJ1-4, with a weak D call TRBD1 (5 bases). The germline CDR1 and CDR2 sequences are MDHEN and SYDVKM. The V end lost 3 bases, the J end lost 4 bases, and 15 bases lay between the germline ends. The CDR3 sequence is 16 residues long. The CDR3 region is CASSFPRGTYNEKLFF. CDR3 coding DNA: TGTGCCAGCAGTTTCCCCCGGGGGACCTATAATGAAAAACTGTTTTTT.

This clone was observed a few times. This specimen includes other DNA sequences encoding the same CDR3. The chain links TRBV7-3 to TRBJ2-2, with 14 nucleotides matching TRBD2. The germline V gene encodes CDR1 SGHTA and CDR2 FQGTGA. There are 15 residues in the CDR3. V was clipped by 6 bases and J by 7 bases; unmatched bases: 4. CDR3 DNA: TGTGCCAGCAGTCCGGGACTAGCGGGAGTCGGGGAGCTGTTTTTT. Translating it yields CASSPGLAGVGELFF.

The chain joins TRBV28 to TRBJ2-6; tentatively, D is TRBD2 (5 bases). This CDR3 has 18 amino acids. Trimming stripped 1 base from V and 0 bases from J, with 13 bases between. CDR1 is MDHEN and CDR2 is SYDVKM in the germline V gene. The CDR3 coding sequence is TGTGCCAGCAGTTTATCGGGGTTTTATAGCTCTGGGGCCAACGTCCTGACTTTC. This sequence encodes CASSLSGFYSSGANVLTF.

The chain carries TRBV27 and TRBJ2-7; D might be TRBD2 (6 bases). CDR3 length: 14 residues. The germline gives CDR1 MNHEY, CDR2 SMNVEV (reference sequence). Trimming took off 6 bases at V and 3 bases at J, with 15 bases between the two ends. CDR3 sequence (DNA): TGTGCCAGCAGAAGTCCGGGACTTGGCTACGAGCAGTACTTC. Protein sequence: CASRSPGLGYEQYF.

The CDR3 nucleotides are TGTGCCAGCAGCTTGGGAGTAGCGGGAGGCGCGGCAGATACGCAGTATTTT. The encoded protein is CASSLGVAGGAADTQYF. The chain joins TRBV5-6 to TRBJ2-3; 10 bases align to TRBD2. From germline, CDR1 is SGHDT and CDR2 YYEEEE. The length of the CDR3 is 17 residues. With 0 bases clipped from V and 4 bases from J, the junction kept 8 bases outside the gene matches.